These 31 T cell receptor beta chains came from one sample sequenced in a study of T-cell reconstitution after alpha-beta-depleted transplantation in children. Unique molecular identifiers tagged the TCRbeta library. TCRdb analysed the PCR reads with MiXCR anew, one entry per CDR3 protein. The sample includes approximately 1,000,000 distinct CDR3 sequences, roughly 31% of them seen just once. Sequencing was performed on PBMCs, mostly from graft donor cells, taken 360 days after TCRalphabeta/CD19-depleted stem cell transplant. The receptors here all came from a boy under three years old who had a stem cell transplant for SCID, so the T cells may come from the graft donor.

In the case of this clonotype: Given a much more abundant clone one base away, this may be a read error. The chain uses TRBV12-3 or TRBV12-4 and TRBJ2-2, with D possibly called TRBD1 or TRBD2 (5 bases each). The CDR3 has 13 residues. The CDR3 bases are TGTGCCAGCAGTTTATGGGGCACCGGGGAGCTGCTTTTT. Encoded protein: CASSLWGTGELLF.

The sample holds a few counts of this clonotype. J is TRBJ2-1 and V is TRBV14; TRBD1 matches 7 bases. CDR3 length: 19 residues. Unmatched junction bases numbered 19, after V lost 0 bases and J lost 8 bases. Germline V gives CDR1 SGHDN, CDR2 FVKESK. The CDR3 spells CASSQEPKMSTGAGDEQFF. CDR3 DNA: TGTGCCAGCAGCCAAGAACCCAAGATGTCAACAGGGGCCGGGGATGAGCAGTTCTTC.

V gene TRBV18 combines with J gene TRBJ2-7, with 8 bases aligning to TRBD2. V lost 3 bases, J lost 5 bases, and 9 bases stayed unmatched. CDR1 and CDR2 from the germline V gene are KGHSH and LQKENI. The CDR3 runs to 15 residues. DNA of the CDR3: TGTGCCAGCTCACCCACACGCCTACTAGCGGACGAGCAGTACTTC. It yields the protein CASSPTRLLADEQYF.

This clonotype was picked up a small number of times. The rearrangement links TRBV5-1 to TRBJ1-1, with 7 bases lining up with TRBD1. With V trimmed by 2 bases and J by 8 bases, 3 bases remained unmatched. In germline, CDR1 is SGHRS, CDR2 YFSETQ. The CDR3 covers 12 residues. The CDR3 sequence is CASSFPDREAFF. DNA for the CDR3: TGCGCCAGCAGCTTTCCGGACAGGGAAGCTTTCTTT.

This clonotype was detected only a few times. The rearrangement links TRBV18 to TRBJ2-1, with 7 bases fitting TRBD2. This CDR3 has 15 residues. J gave up 14 bases and V 0 bases, and 13 bases lay outside the gene matches. Germline-derived CDR1 and CDR2 are KGHSH and LQKENI. DNA for the CDR3: TGTGCCAGCTCACCACCGACGAGACAGCCCGGGAGGAAGTTCTTC. This encodes CASSPPTRQPGRKFF.

The rearrangement joins TRBV11-2 to TRBJ2-7; 7 bases match TRBD1. CDR3 length equals 14 residues. Looked up from germline, CDR1 is SGHAT and CDR2 is FQNNGV. Trimming removed 1 base from V and 3 bases from J; junction bases left unmatched: 3. In nucleotides, the CDR3 is TGTGCCAGCAGCTTAGTGACAGGGTTCTACGAGCAGTACTTC. This gives the protein CASSLVTGFYEQYF.

The V gene is TRBV12-5, the J gene TRBJ2-5, with D unresolved. This CDR3 is 18 amino acids long. Trimming took 0 bases from V and 1 from J, leaving 18 bases between them. Germline CDR1 LGHNT, CDR2 FRNRAP. The CDR3 loop is CASGLVLGYRRPQETQYF. CDR3 coding DNA: TGTGCTAGTGGTTTGGTACTGGGGTACCGAAGACCCCAAGAGACCCAGTACTTC.

This clonotype showed up many times. The chain recombines TRBV29-1 with TRBJ2-7; maybe TRBD1 (5 bases). The CDR3 is 12 amino acids. With 4 bases removed from V and 3 bases from J, the gap between germline ends came to 10 bases. Germline V lookup: CDR1 SQVTM, CDR2 ANQGSEA. In DNA form, the CDR3 reads TGCAGCGTTGGCTGGCAGGGCTACGAGCAGTACTTC. Residues: CSVGWQGYEQYF.

This clonotype has a handful of counts. This rearrangement joins TRBV18 to TRBJ1-1; D not certain. Germline V gene data show CDR1 as KGHSH and CDR2 as LQKENI. The CDR3 spans 14 residues. V was trimmed by 5 bases and J by 5 bases, leaving 15 bases between them. The CDR3 DNA is TGTGCCAGCTCATCAGGACTGGGGAGTACTGAAGCTTTCTTT. It is translated as CASSSGLGSTEAFF.

V gene TRBV4-1 combines with J gene TRBJ2-7, with 10 bases that match TRBD1. This CDR3 contains 19 residues. CDR1 is MGHRA, CDR2 YSYEKL, per germline. V shed 0 bases, J shed 3 bases, and the junction held 14 bases outside the gene matches. CDR3 residues: CASSQDLWDRGTRVYEQYF. The CDR3 DNA reads TGCGCCAGCAGCCAAGATTTATGGGACAGGGGTACCAGAGTCTACGAGCAGTACTTC.

This clonotype was seen a few times. The genes are TRBV18 and TRBJ2-1, with D perhaps assigned TRBD1 or TRBD2 (5 bases each). V was trimmed by 3 bases and J by 3 bases, leaving 12 bases between them. The CDR3 length is 15 residues. Germline V lookup: CDR1 KGHSH, CDR2 LQKENI. CDR3 protein: CASSPQGGGYNEQFF. The CDR3 DNA follows: TGTGCCAGCTCACCCCAGGGCGGAGGCTACAATGAGCAGTTCTTC.

The chain joins TRBV10-1 to TRBJ1-1; 11 bases fit TRBD1. Germline trimming cut 3 bases from V and 3 bases from J; bases unmatched to any gene: 6. The CDR3 totals 16 residues. Germline assignment: CDR1 WNHNN and CDR2 SYGVQD (reference sequence). CDR3 sequence (DNA): TGCGCCAGCAGTGAAGGGACAGGGGGTTTGGACACTGAAGCTTTCTTT. Its translation is CASSEGTGGLDTEAFF.

This clonotype has only a few counts. The chain has TRBV20-1 and TRBJ1-1, with D maybe TRBD1 (5 bases). CDR3 length: 16 residues. Germline-derived CDR1 and CDR2 are DFQATT and SNEGSKA (reference sequence). With 3 bases removed from V and 1 base from J, the gap between germline ends came to 18 bases. Written as DNA, the CDR3 is TGCAGTGCTAGGCCAACGAGGCGGGGCCCGAACACTGAAGCTTTCTTT. It specifies CSARPTRRGPNTEAFF.

This chain joins TRBV12-5 and TRBJ2-2; D is uncertain. The CDR3 contains 15 residues. Germline V gives CDR1 LGHNT, CDR2 FRNRAP. V was clipped by 4 bases and J by 0 bases, with 9 bases between them. DNA for the CDR3: TGTGCTAGTGGTTCGCGAACCCCGAACACCGGGGAGCTGTTTTTT. It encodes CASGSRTPNTGELFF.

The gene calls are TRBV9 and TRBJ1-1, with D possibly TRBD1 on 6 matching bases. V was pared by 0 bases and J by 4 bases, with 19 bases between. CDR3 size: 17 residues. Germline loops: CDR1 SGDLS, CDR2 YYNGEE. CDR3 in amino acids: CASSVGGDTYGGTEAFF. CDR3 coding DNA: TGTGCCAGCAGCGTAGGGGGGGACACTTATGGTGGCACTGAAGCTTTCTTT.

The rearrangement links TRBV7-9 to TRBJ1-1; TRBD1 might be the D (5 bases). CDR1 is SEHNR and CDR2 is FQNEAQ in the germline V gene (reference sequence). V was shortened by 8 bases and J by 2 bases, with 9 bases between the two germline ends. CDR3 size: 12 residues. The chain's CDR3 is CASGTANTEAFF. The DNA of the CDR3 is TGTGCCAGCGGGACCGCCAACACTGAAGCTTTCTTT.

This clonotype has a count of ten or more. At one boundary the junction diverges from the germline segment, which might be a read error. This chain uses TRBV5-1 with TRBJ2-7; 8 bases fit TRBD1. CDR3 length: 14 residues. Germline V gene sequence: CDR1 SGHRS, CDR2 YFSETQ. The DNA for the CDR3 is TGTGCCAGCAGCTTAAGGACAGGGACCTACGAGCAGTACTTC. It is translated as CASSLRTGTYEQYF.

This chain links TRBV7-6 with TRBJ2-1, with a possible D match to TRBD1 (5 bases). Germline values: CDR1 SGHVS, CDR2 FNYEAQ. The CDR3 consists of 13 residues. With 0 bases removed from V and 7 bases from J, the gap between germline ends came to 7 bases. The CDR3 region is CASSLAAGNEQFF. For the CDR3, the DNA is TGTGCCAGCAGCTTAGCCGCAGGGAATGAGCAGTTCTTC.

The chain has TRBV9 and TRBJ2-7; TRBD2 matches 11 bases. The CDR3 runs 15 residues. V was pared by 4 bases and J by 7 bases, with 10 bases of the junction left unmatched. The V gene's germline CDR1 is SGDLS and CDR2 YYNGEE. The CDR3 DNA follows: TGTGCCAGCAGCTCCGGGGGTAGCGGGGGGGAAGAGCAGTACTTC. It yields the protein CASSSGGSGGEEQYF.

This sequence joins TRBV6-5 and TRBJ2-1, with 10 nucleotides matching TRBD1. In germline, CDR1 is MNHEY, CDR2 SVGAGI. With V trimmed by 6 bases and J by 6 bases, 8 bases remained unmatched. CDR3 length equals 15 residues. The CDR3 DNA sequence: TGTGCCAGCAGACTCGACAGGGGGCTTTTCAATGAGCAGTTCTTC. It specifies CASRLDRGLFNEQFF.

This clonotype occurred a few times. The V gene is TRBV20-1, the J gene TRBJ1-1; 9 nucleotides align to TRBD1. This CDR3 comprises 14 residues. Germline V CDR1 and CDR2: DFQATT, SNEGSKA (reference sequence). Trimming at V came to 3 bases and at J to 1 base, leaving 3 bases not matched to a gene. The chain's CDR3 is CSASRTGENTEAFF. CDR3 DNA: TGCAGTGCTAGCCGGACAGGGGAGAACACTGAAGCTTTCTTT.

This sequence joins TRBV6-5 and TRBJ1-4; unclear D gene. The ends were cut back, 2 bases at V and 4 bases at J, with 14 bases in the middle. The V gene's germline CDR1 is MNHEY and CDR2 SVGAGI. This CDR3 contains 16 residues. The CDR3 nucleotides are TGTGCCAGCAGTTACCGACCCCGGGGAAGTAATGAAAAACTGTTTTTT. This gives the protein CASSYRPRGSNEKLFF.

The chain employs TRBV4-2 and TRBJ2-7, with a possible D match to TRBD1 (5 bases). Per germline, CDR1 LGHNA and CDR2 YNFKEQ. With 0 bases removed from V and 0 bases from J, the gap between germline ends came to 12 bases. The CDR3 totals 16 residues. The CDR3 reads CASSQDRDSFSYEQYF. CDR3 coding DNA: TGTGCCAGCAGCCAAGATCGTGACAGCTTCTCCTACGAGCAGTACTTC.

This clonotype was recorded a few times. V is TRBV29-1 and J is TRBJ2-4, with TRBD1 matching 8 bases. The germline CDR1 and CDR2 sequences are SQVTM and ANQGSEA. Unmatched junction bases numbered 13, after V lost 0 bases and J lost 0 bases. CDR3 length: 19 amino acids. The CDR3, as DNA: TGCAGCGTTGAAGATTTAGACCGACAGGGGAATCTAGCCAAAAACATTCAGTACTTC. Its translation is CSVEDLDRQGNLAKNIQYF. Full variable domain (rest looked up from reference TRBV29-1 and TRBJ2-4): SAVISQKPSRDICQRGTSLTIQCQVDSQVTMMFWYRQQPGQSLTLIATANQGSEATYESGFVIDKFPISRPNLTFSTLTVSNMSPEDSSIYLCSVEDLDRQGNLAKNIQYFGAGTRLSVL.

Only one count was recorded for this clonotype. The chain has TRBV5-5 and TRBJ1-5, with 7 positions matching TRBD1. There are 16 residues in the CDR3. Germline CDR1 and CDR2: SGHKS and YYEKEE (reference sequence). V lost 2 bases to trimming and J lost 0 bases; unmatched junction nucleotides: 5. This chain's CDR3 is CASSFDRENSNQPQHF. As DNA, the CDR3 is TGTGCCAGCAGCTTTGACAGGGAAAATAGCAATCAGCCCCAGCATTTT.

The chain recombines TRBV20-1 with TRBJ2-5; D is uncertain. This CDR3 spans 15 amino acids. V was trimmed by 0 bases and J by 4 bases, leaving 15 bases between them. CDR1 and CDR2 (germline): DFQATT, SNEGSKA (reference sequence). The CDR3 nucleotides read TGCAGTGCTAGAGACCTGACGAGCCCCCGAGAGACCCAGTACTTC. Translation: CSARDLTSPRETQYF.

This chain links TRBV7-2 with TRBJ1-1; possibly TRBD1 for D (5 bases). The ends were cut back, 5 bases at V and 0 bases at J, with 13 bases in the middle. The CDR3 sequence is 15 residues long. Germline V lookup: CDR1 SGHTA, CDR2 FQGNSA. The CDR3 nucleotides are TGTGCCAGCAGCCCTAACCCGACAGTGAACACTGAAGCTTTCTTT. It specifies CASSPNPTVNTEAFF.

CDR3: CASSSDRFNYGYTF. As DNA, the CDR3 is TGCGCCAGCAGCTCGGACAGGTTTAACTATGGCTACACCTTC. The chain has TRBV5-1 and TRBJ1-2, with 7 nucleotides matching TRBD1. Germline V gene data show CDR1 as SGHRS and CDR2 as YFSETQ. The CDR3 is 14 amino acids. V gave up 3 bases and J gave up 1 base; unmatched junction bases: 3.

CDR3 bases: TGTGCCAGCAGTGGGCGCTACACCGGGGAGCTGTTTTTT. Its protein product is CASSGRYTGELFF. The V call is TRBV2, the J call TRBJ2-2; D is unclear. The CDR3 covers 13 residues. V lost 4 bases to trimming and J lost 3 bases, with 6 bases between them. Germline CDR1 and CDR2: SNHLY and FYNNEI. The full variable domain, with the rest looked up from reference TRBV2 and TRBJ2-2, is EPEVTQTPSHQVTQMGQEVILRCVPISNHLYFYWYRQILGQKVEFLVSFYNNEISEKSEIFDDQFSVERPDGSNFTLKIRSTKLEDSAMYFCASSGRYTGELFFGEGSRLTVL.

The chain links TRBV4-3 to TRBJ2-1; D assignment may be TRBD1 or TRBD2 (6 bases each). The CDR3 spans 15 residues. V lost 2 bases and J 5 bases, leaving 13 bases between the germline ends. CDR1 and CDR2 (germline): LGHNA, YSLEER. The DNA of the CDR3 is TGCGCCAGCAGCCAAAGGGGGGCAGTTAACAATGAGCAGTTCTTC. It translates to CASSQRGAVNNEQFF.

This clonotype has at least ten counts. The rearrangement uses TRBV12-3 or TRBV12-4 and TRBJ1-1, with D unresolved. The CDR3 totals 11 residues. Trimming cost V 6 bases and J 4 bases, with 6 bases left between them. The CDR3 DNA follows: TGTGCCAGCAGCTGGGGCACTGAAGCTTTCTTT. Its translation: CASSWGTEAFF.